This T cell receptor beta chain appears in the sequencing data of a study of a mutant IDH1 vaccine in newly diagnosed glioma (dated by TCRdb to the early 2020s). Turning to the overall study: Vaccination began 4-6 weeks after radiotherapy alone, or alongside temozolomide cycles in the chemotherapy-containing groups. Of the 25 to 40 patients who were treated, around 60% were male and around 38% were female, and the mean age was around 40 years. Before enrollment, most patients had been given radiochemotherapy with temozolomide as standard therapy, while the rest had received either radiotherapy alone or temozolomide alone. Visit V12 was the week-35 safety follow-up and visit V13 was the week-47 end of study. Peripheral blood samples were drawn at six visits, namely V03 (baseline), V05, V07, V10, V12 and V13. For exploratory analyses, some 24 treated patients had longitudinal TCRB deep sequencing done wherever samples were available.

What the time point label conveys for this sample: week 35, safety follow-up. Every vaccine dose consisted of 300 ug of a 20-mer mutant IDH1 peptide in Montanide, administered subcutaneously together with topical imiquimod. Patients received eight vaccinations in weeks 1, 3, 5, 7, 11, 15, 19 and 23, corresponding to visits V03 through V10. The donors had newly diagnosed IDH1-mutant astrocytomas of WHO grade 3 or 4 that showed loss of nuclear ATRX. The samples were drawn from NOA16, a multicentre, single-arm, open-label phase I trial in Germany that tested a mutant IDH1 peptide vaccine in humans for the first time. The DNeasy Blood and Tissue Kit was used to extract genomic DNA from EDTA blood for TCRB sequencing. A remark on this clone: Its antigen target is currently unknown. No much larger clonotype is one base removed from it; base qualities were not supplied.

Its CDR3 holds 15 amino acids, cysteine through phenylalanine. Only the CDR3 DNA stays, 45 bases, in frame from base 1. At the junction V is shortened by 3 bases and J by 2 bases; bases outside the gene matches: 7. Per the germline V gene, MNHEY is the CDR1 and SVGAGI is the CDR2. The library was generated by the immunoSEQ multiplex PCR assay. Rearranged TCR beta chain sequences were amplified with the hsTCRB Kit following the manufacturer's protocol. Sequencing of TCRB libraries was carried out on an Illumina MiSeq. On the authors' methods: The kit vendor's proprietary platform handled demultiplexing, trimming and gene mapping. This is the immuneACCESS table as TCRdb keeps it, with only in-frame sequences that have V and J called. A part of the clones is gone; compared with another copy, unresolved V genes explain less than half, and the rest is unexplained. V, J and clone size were drawn from that table, and D and trimming were deduced from the DNA. Recorded for this sample are about 44,000 clones; around 81% of them occurred a single time. About 4.5% of the sample is in the top ten clones.

Findings and caveats that apply to the study as a whole: It was noted by the authors that analyses of patient blood samples could not be reproduced owing to sample limitations. PBMC samples for TCRB deep sequencing were selected based on availability. Changes in the top peripheral T cell clonotypes picked up by TCRB sequencing did not appear to be linked to pseudoprogression. Immune responses induced by the vaccine were seen in roughly 95% of patients across multiple MHC alleles.

Material: PBMCs, obtained from a glioma patient whose treatment included an IDH1 peptide vaccine. This sequence was found in a woman in her thirties or forties with glioma. Some clones in this sample may be carry-over from other donors' samples. The sequence links TRBV6-5 to TRBJ2-7; 7 central nucleotides agree with TRBD2. The DNA sequence reads TGTGCCAGCAGTTATAAGGCTAGCGGAACCTACGAGCAGTACTTC. Translated, it gives CASSYKASGTYEQYF.